The source of this T cell receptor (beta chain) is a study of T cell repertoires and HLA-DP antigens. Trimming pared 7 bases from V and 7 bases from J, leaving 11 bases between. The CDR3 is made up of 12 amino acids. In germline, CDR1 is SGHAT, CDR2 FQNNGV. Note on this clone: The target antigen is unknown.

Clones were sequenced by immunoSEQ multiplex PCR, and TCRdb holds only the in-frame ones, with some missing. The sample records approximately 90,000 clones, about nine tenths being singletons. The rearrangement links TRBV11-2 to TRBJ2-1; D call uncertain. The sequencing input was CD4+ T cells from PBMCs. The origin of this receptor is a man in his fifties or sixties in good health and CMV-seronegative. The CDR3 is CASTHSRNEQFF. The DNA of the CDR3 is TGTGCCAGCACACACTCTCGGAATGAGCAGTTCTTC.